This is a list of T cell receptor beta chains from one sample in a study of vaccination effects on CD4 cells after COVID-19. Sequencing was performed with immunoSEQ multiplex PCR; in TCRdb, only in-frame clones are kept and a portion is missing. This sample has some 26,000 clones, with about 73% found just once. No antigens are known for them. The source material was CD4+ T cells from PBMCs cultured without peptide, sampled before COVID-19 vaccination. Source of these receptors: a human donor who received a COVID-19 vaccine. Each CDR3 is given with its conserved first and last residue. Each record gives: CDR3 protein, CDR3 DNA, clone size, D gene, J gene, V gene. D genes are given only for firm matches. Clone size is given for some rows only: seen once, a few or many times, or a class if the clone is expanded.

cdr3_aa: CASSSFRTGFGSPLHF
cdr3_nt: TGTGCCAGCAGTTCCTTTCGTACAGGGTTTGGATCACCCCTCCACTTT
clone_size: -
d_call: -
j_call: TRBJ1-6
v_call: TRBV6-5

cdr3_aa: CASSGLGSAQETQYF
cdr3_nt: TGTGCCAGCAGTGGGCTGGGTAGCGCCCAAGAGACCCAGTACTTC
clone_size: -
d_call: -
j_call: TRBJ2-5
v_call: TRBV25-1

cdr3_aa: CASSVSGGLRNTDTQYF
cdr3_nt: TGTGCCAGCAGCGTTAGCGGGGGCCTTCGTAACACAGATACGCAGTATTTT
clone_size: -
d_call: TRBD2
j_call: TRBJ2-3
v_call: TRBV9

cdr3_aa: CASSQDLIRGGHNEQFF
cdr3_nt: TGCGCCAGCAGCCAAGATCTTATTCGGGGCGGACACAATGAGCAGTTCTTC
clone_size: -
d_call: -
j_call: TRBJ2-1
v_call: TRBV4-3

cdr3_aa: CASTQGVGNTIYF
cdr3_nt: TGTGCCAGCACCCAAGGGGTAGGAAACACCATATATTTT
clone_size: -
d_call: -
j_call: TRBJ1-3
v_call: TRBV12-3/TRBV12-4

cdr3_aa: CASSRAGDSNQPQHF
cdr3_nt: TGTGCCAGCTCAAGGGCAGGGGATAGCAATCAGCCCCAGCATTTT
clone_size: -
d_call: -
j_call: TRBJ1-5
v_call: TRBV18

cdr3_aa: CASSFHSTPTNEKLFF
cdr3_nt: TGTGCCAGCAGTTTTCACTCGACACCAACTAATGAAAAACTGTTTTTT
clone_size: -
d_call: -
j_call: TRBJ1-4
v_call: TRBV25-1

cdr3_aa: CASSRQASYEQYF
cdr3_nt: TGTGCCAGCAGTCGCCAGGCCTCCTACGAGCAGTACTTC
clone_size: -
d_call: -
j_call: TRBJ2-7
v_call: TRBV12-3/TRBV12-4

cdr3_aa: CASSPATNEKLFF
cdr3_nt: TGTGCCAGCAGTCCCGCAACTAATGAAAAACTGTTTTTT
clone_size: -
d_call: -
j_call: TRBJ1-4
v_call: TRBV27

cdr3_aa: CASSVVTGVGEAFF
cdr3_nt: TGTGCCAGCAGCGTAGTTACTGGGGTAGGTGAAGCTTTCTTT
clone_size: -
d_call: -
j_call: TRBJ1-1
v_call: TRBV9

cdr3_aa: CASSSPTANTEAFF
cdr3_nt: TGTGCCAGCAGTTCTCCGACAGCCAACACTGAAGCTTTCTTT
clone_size: -
d_call: -
j_call: TRBJ1-1
v_call: TRBV6-5

cdr3_aa: CASNPRSFNEKLFF
cdr3_nt: TGTGCCAGCAACCCCAGGTCATTTAATGAAAAACTGTTTTTT
clone_size: -
d_call: -
j_call: TRBJ1-4
v_call: TRBV6-5

cdr3_aa: CASSSSSGGADEQFF
cdr3_nt: TGTGCCAGCAGCTCTTCTAGCGGGGGGGCCGATGAGCAGTTCTTC
clone_size: -
d_call: TRBD2
j_call: TRBJ2-1
v_call: TRBV7-9

cdr3_aa: CASSADPGLAGETQYF
cdr3_nt: TGCGCCAGCAGCGCGGACCCGGGACTAGCGGGGGAGACCCAGTACTTC
clone_size: -
d_call: TRBD2
j_call: TRBJ2-5
v_call: TRBV5-1

cdr3_aa: CATSRDPYMNTEAFF
cdr3_nt: TGTGCCACCAGCAGAGATCCATATATGAACACTGAAGCTTTCTTT
clone_size: -
d_call: -
j_call: TRBJ1-1
v_call: TRBV15

cdr3_aa: CASRKTGTGKGRYTGELFF
cdr3_nt: TGTGCCAGCAGAAAGACCGGGACAGGGAAGGGGCGGTACACCGGGGAGCTGTTTTTT
clone_size: -
d_call: TRBD1
j_call: TRBJ2-2
v_call: TRBV7-9

cdr3_aa: CASSLTRLAGEQFF
cdr3_nt: TGTGCCAGCAGTTTAACGCGACTAGCCGGTGAGCAGTTCTTC
clone_size: -
d_call: TRBD2
j_call: TRBJ2-1
v_call: TRBV6-5

cdr3_aa: CASSFPGGSASPLHF
cdr3_nt: TGTGCCAGCAGTTTTCCTGGGGGTTCGGCGTCACCCCTCCACTTT
clone_size: few
d_call: -
j_call: TRBJ1-6
v_call: TRBV28

cdr3_aa: CASSSGGRETQYF
cdr3_nt: TGTGCCAGCAGTTCGGGGGGGCGGGAGACCCAGTACTTC
clone_size: -
d_call: TRBD2
j_call: TRBJ2-5
v_call: TRBV11-2